Listed here are 11 T cell receptor beta chains from one sample, sequenced in a study of blood T cell repertoires in COVID-19 (dated by TCRdb to about 2020). Preparation of the library involved the immunoSEQ multiplex PCR assay. Entries here come from immuneACCESS through TCRdb and include only in-frame sequences with V and J called. Some clones fail to appear in such tables; in the studies checked, an unresolved V gene covers under half of the shortfall, and the cause of the remainder is unknown. This sample is represented by under 80,000 clones; around 88% of them were singletons. The ten largest clones take up roughly 15% of the sample. Input material: peripheral blood. The receptors come from a human donor in a cohort sampled during active COVID-19.

This clone was seen a single time. This chain joins TRBV7-8 and TRBJ1-4, with 9 bases fitting TRBD1. The germline V gene has CDR1 SGHVS and CDR2 FQNEAQ. This CDR3 has 15 amino acids. J was trimmed by 6 bases and V by 4 bases; bases with no gene match: 6. CDR3 protein: CASSSSGTGHEKLFF. Here the CDR3 DNA reads TGTGCCAGCAGCTCTTCCGGGACAGGGCATGAAAAACTGTTTTTT.

The V gene is TRBV27, the J gene TRBJ2-3; D may be TRBD2 (7 bases). The germline V gene has CDR1 MNHEY and CDR2 SMNVEV (reference sequence). The V end lost 4 bases, the J end lost 2 bases, and 22 bases lay between the germline ends. This CDR3 is 18 amino acids long. The CDR3: CASSSFTGAGAYTDTQYF. CDR3 nucleotides: TGTGCCAGCAGTTCCTTCACGGGGGCGGGAGCCTACACAGATACGCAGTATTTT.

The V and J genes are TRBV28 and TRBJ2-3; no clear D gene. The CDR3 runs 14 residues. CDR1 and CDR2 (germline): MDHEN, SYDVKM. The V and J ends lost 6 bases and 4 bases respectively, with 14 bases between them. The DNA for the CDR3 is TGTGCCAGCAGCGTGGTGGAGTTCGCAGATACGCAGTATTTT. It translates to CASSVVEFADTQYF.

The V and J genes are TRBV10-3 and TRBJ2-7; TRBD2 might be the D (6 bases). Germline-derived CDR1 and CDR2 are ENHRY and SYGVKD. CDR3 length equals 14 residues. V lost 0 bases and J 6 bases, leaving 12 bases between the germline ends. CDR3 region: CAISESAGRGEQYF. The CDR3 nucleotides are TGTGCCATCAGTGAGTCCGCGGGAAGGGGCGAGCAGTACTTC.

The J gene is TRBJ2-2, the V gene TRBV6-5; tentatively, D is TRBD2 (5 bases). Between the trimmed V and J ends, which lost 7 bases and 2 bases, there was a span of 8 bases. From germline, CDR1 is MNHEY and CDR2 SVGAGI. The CDR3 contains 13 residues. The CDR3 is CASTGLNTGELFF. The CDR3 region has the DNA TGTGCCAGCACGGGATTAAACACCGGGGAGCTGTTTTTT.

V and J are TRBV27 and TRBJ2-4; 8 nucleotides agree with TRBD2. Germline lookup yields CDR1 MNHEY and CDR2 SMNVEV (reference sequence). Unmatched junction bases numbered 14, after V lost 4 bases and J lost 6 bases. The CDR3 has 17 residues. The CDR3 loop reads CASSSNKKPGLGNIQYF. The CDR3 region has the DNA TGTGCCAGCAGTTCAAACAAAAAACCGGGACTAGGAAACATTCAGTACTTC.

The J gene is TRBJ1-5, the V gene TRBV2, with D hard to call. V lost 5 bases and J lost 4, with 6 bases in between. CDR3 length: 12 amino acids. In germline, CDR1 is SNHLY, CDR2 FYNNEI. The CDR3 protein is CASSSPNQPQHF. CDR3 in DNA: TGTGCCAGCAGTAGCCCTAATCAGCCCCAGCATTTT.

The V call is TRBV11-2, the J call TRBJ2-7; 14 bases agree with TRBD2. V shed 4 bases, J shed 7 bases, and the junction held 9 bases outside the gene matches. The CDR3 runs to 16 residues. The V gene's germline CDR1 is SGHAT and CDR2 FQNNGV. CDR3 sequence: CASSSGLAGAGREQYF. The CDR3 region has the DNA TGTGCCAGCAGCTCGGGACTAGCGGGAGCTGGACGGGAGCAGTACTTC.

The rearrangement links TRBV19 to TRBJ2-7; 8 bases align to TRBD1. Trimming took 1 base from V and 2 from J; bases not matched to a gene: 4. Germline CDR1 and CDR2: LNHDA and SQIVND (reference sequence). The CDR3 is 15 residues long. DNA for the CDR3: TGTGCCAGTAGTATAGCCCAGGGGGCAACCTACGAGCAGTACTTC. This codes for CASSIAQGATYEQYF.

V and J are TRBV5-1 and TRBJ2-7; 11 bases are shared with TRBD2. Per the germline V gene, CDR1 is SGHRS and CDR2 is YFSETQ. The CDR3 spans 15 residues. V was pared by 6 bases and J by 1 base, with 6 bases of the junction left unmatched. The DNA for the CDR3 is TGCGCCAGCAAAATCCTAGCGGGGGGTTCCTACGAGCAGTACTTC. Translated, it gives CASKILAGGSYEQYF.

The V gene is TRBV7-9, the J gene TRBJ2-7; possibly TRBD1 for D (7 bases). The CDR3 sequence is 14 residues long. Germline V gene data show CDR1 as SEHNR and CDR2 as FQNEAQ (reference sequence). The V and J ends lost 3 bases and 2 bases respectively, with 11 bases between them. CDR3 amino acids: CASSFQGGTYEQYF. The CDR3 DNA reads as TGTGCCAGCAGCTTTCAGGGGGGAACCTACGAGCAGTACTTC.